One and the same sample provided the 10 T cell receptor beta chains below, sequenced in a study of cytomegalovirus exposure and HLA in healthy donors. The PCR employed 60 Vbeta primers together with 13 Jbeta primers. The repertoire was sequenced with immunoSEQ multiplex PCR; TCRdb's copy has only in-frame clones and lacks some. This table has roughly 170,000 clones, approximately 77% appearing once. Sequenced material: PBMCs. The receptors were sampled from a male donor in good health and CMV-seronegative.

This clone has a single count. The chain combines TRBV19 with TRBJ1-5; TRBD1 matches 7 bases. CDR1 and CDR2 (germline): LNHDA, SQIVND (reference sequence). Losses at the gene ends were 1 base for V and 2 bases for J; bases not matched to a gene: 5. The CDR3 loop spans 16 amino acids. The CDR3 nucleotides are TGTGCCAGTAGTATAGCAGGGGGAAATGGCAATCAGCCCCAGCATTTT. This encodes CASSIAGGNGNQPQHF.

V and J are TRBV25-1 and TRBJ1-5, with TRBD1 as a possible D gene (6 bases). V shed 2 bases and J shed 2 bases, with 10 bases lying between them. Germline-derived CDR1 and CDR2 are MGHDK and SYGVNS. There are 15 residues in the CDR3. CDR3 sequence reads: CASSEPGAGNQPQHF. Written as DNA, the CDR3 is TGTGCCAGCAGTGAACCAGGGGCCGGCAATCAGCCCCAGCATTTT. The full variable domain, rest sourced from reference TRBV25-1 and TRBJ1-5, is EADIYQTPRYLVIGTGKKITLECSQTMGHDKMYWYQQDPGMELHLIHYSYGVNSTEKGDLSSESTVSRIRTEHFPLTLESARPSHTSQYLCASSEPGAGNQPQHFGDGTRLSIL.

The CDR3 region is CASSKGSSREKLFF. CDR3 bases: TGTGCCAGCAGTAAAGGGAGCTCTAGGGAAAAACTGTTTTTT. V gene TRBV28 combines with J gene TRBJ1-4; D call uncertain. Trimming took 5 bases from V and 8 from J, leaving 15 bases between them. Germline V CDR1 and CDR2: MDHEN, SYDVKM. The CDR3 runs 14 residues.

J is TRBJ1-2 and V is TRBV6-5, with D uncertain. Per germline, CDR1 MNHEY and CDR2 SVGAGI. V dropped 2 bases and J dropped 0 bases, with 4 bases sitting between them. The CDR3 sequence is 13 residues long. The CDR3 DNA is TGTGCCAGCAGTTACGGGCCTAACTATGGCTACACCTTC. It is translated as CASSYGPNYGYTF.

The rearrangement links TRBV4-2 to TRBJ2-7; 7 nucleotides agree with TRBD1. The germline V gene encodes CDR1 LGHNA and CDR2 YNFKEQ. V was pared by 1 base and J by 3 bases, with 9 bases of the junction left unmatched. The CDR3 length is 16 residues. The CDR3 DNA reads TGTGCCAGCAGCCAAGTTAATTTACAGGGGAGCTACGAGCAGTACTTC. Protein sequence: CASSQVNLQGSYEQYF.

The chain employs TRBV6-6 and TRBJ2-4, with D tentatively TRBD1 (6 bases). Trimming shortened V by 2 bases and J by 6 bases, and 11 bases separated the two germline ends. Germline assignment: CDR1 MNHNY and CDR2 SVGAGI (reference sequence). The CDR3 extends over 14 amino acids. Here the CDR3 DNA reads TGTGCCAGCAGTTACCCGGACAGCCTAAACATTCAGTACTTC. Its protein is CASSYPDSLNIQYF.

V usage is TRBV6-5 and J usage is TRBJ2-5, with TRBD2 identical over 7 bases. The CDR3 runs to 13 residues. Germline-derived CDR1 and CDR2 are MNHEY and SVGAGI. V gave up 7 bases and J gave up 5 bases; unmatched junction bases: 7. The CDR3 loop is CASTTGGWETQYF. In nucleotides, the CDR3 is TGTGCCAGCACCACGGGGGGATGGGAGACCCAGTACTTC.

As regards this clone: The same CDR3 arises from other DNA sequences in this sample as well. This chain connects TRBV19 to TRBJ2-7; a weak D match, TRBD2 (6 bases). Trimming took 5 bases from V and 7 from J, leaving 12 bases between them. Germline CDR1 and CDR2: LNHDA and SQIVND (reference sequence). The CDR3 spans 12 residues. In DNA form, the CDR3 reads TGTGCCAGTAGTGCCGGACTAAGGGAGCAGTACTTC. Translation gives CASSAGLREQYF.

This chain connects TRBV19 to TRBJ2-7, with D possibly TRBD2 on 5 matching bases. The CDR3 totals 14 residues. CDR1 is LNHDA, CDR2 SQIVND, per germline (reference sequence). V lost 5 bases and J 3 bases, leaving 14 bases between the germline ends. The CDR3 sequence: CASSPGLAFYEQYF. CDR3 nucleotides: TGTGCCAGTAGTCCTGGACTTGCTTTCTACGAGCAGTACTTC.

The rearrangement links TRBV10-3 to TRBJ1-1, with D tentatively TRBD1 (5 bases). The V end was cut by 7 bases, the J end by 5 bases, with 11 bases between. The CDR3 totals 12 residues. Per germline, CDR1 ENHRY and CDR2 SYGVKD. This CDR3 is CAIKKEGTEAFF. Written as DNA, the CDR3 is TGTGCCATCAAAAAGGAGGGGACTGAAGCTTTCTTT.